The clone carrying this T cell receptor beta chain was counted many times. The data were taken from a study of beta chain features in type 1 diabetes. Germline assignment: CDR1 MDHEN and CDR2 SYDVKM. CDR3 length: 13 residues. Trimming stripped 8 bases from V and 2 bases from J, with 12 bases between. The entirety of the isolated RNA underwent reverse transcription, so expressed TCRB transcripts were sequenced. The protocol was immunoSEQ multiplex PCR, while the TCRdb copy is restricted to in-frame clones and leaves out a portion. Of more than 140,000 clones listed, about a tenth were seen once; the top ten hold 0.65%.

The genes are TRBV28 and TRBJ1-2; TRBD1 is a possible D gene (6 bases). Sequencing input: central memory CD4+ T cells from blood. The sequence was obtained from a woman aged 40 to 55 in good health. CDR3 sequence reads: CASWVTGNYGYTF. DNA of the CDR3: TGTGCCAGCTGGGTGACAGGAAACTATGGCTACACCTTC.